This TCR beta chain was captured by sequencing in a study of T-cell reconstitution after alpha-beta-depleted transplantation in children. During its preparation, the TCRbeta library received unique molecular identifiers. TCRdb passed the PCR reads through MiXCR, listing each CDR3 protein once. This table has 500,000 to 600,000 distinct CDR3 sequences, approximately 29% appearing once. The germline CDR1 and CDR2 sequences are MDHEN and SYDVKM. The CDR3 spans 15 residues. The V end lost 0 bases, the J end lost 2 bases, and 10 bases lay between the germline ends. The chain is built from TRBV28 and TRBJ2-5; perhaps TRBD2 as D (6 bases). Specimen: PBMCs from the stem cell graft donor, collected from the stem cell graft. This sequence originates from a human donor who donated a stem cell graft to a child with aplastic anemia. The CDR3 bases are TGTGCCAGCAGTTTATGGCGGGGACTGCAAGAGACCCAGTACTTC. Protein sequence: CASSLWRGLQETQYF.